The 29 T cell receptor beta chains reported below all come from one sample, sequenced in a study of Ad26.COV2.S vaccination and SARS-CoV-2 variants (dated by TCRdb to 2020 to 2022). In the paper's terms, the time point label means: individuals recovered from natural SARS-CoV-2 infection. The library was made by the immunoSEQ multiplex PCR assay. Imported from immuneACCESS, the table was reduced by TCRdb to in-frame sequences with V and J called. These copies leave out some clones; in studies compared against another copy, an unresolved V gene accounts for under half, and the cause of the remainder is not known. The sample profile shows about 140,000 clones; about nine tenths of them were found once. Of the sample, approximately 5.1% falls within the top ten clones. Here the sequenced sample was peripheral blood, taken after recovery from COVID-19. Every receptor here comes from a human donor who had recovered from COVID-19.

This chain connects TRBV6-5 to TRBJ1-2, with D unclear. The CDR3 consists of 10 residues. The germline V and J ends were trimmed by 7 bases and 10 bases, with 10 bases remaining between them. Germline CDR1 MNHEY, CDR2 SVGAGI. The CDR3 protein is CASNRQYYTF. In DNA, the CDR3 is TGTGCCAGCAATAGGCAATACTACACCTTC.

The sample holds a few counts of this clone. CDR3 in amino acids: CAIRTGLAYNEQFF. CDR3 nucleotide sequence: TGTGCCATCCGAACGGGACTCGCCTACAATGAGCAGTTCTTC. This chain joins TRBV5-4 and TRBJ2-1; TRBD2 might be the D (6 bases). There are 14 residues in the CDR3. With 9 bases removed from V and 2 bases from J, the gap between germline ends came to 15 bases. Germline V lookup: CDR1 SGHNT, CDR2 YYREEE (reference sequence).

The J gene is TRBJ2-5, the V gene TRBV10-2; 10 bases are a match to TRBD2. The trim removed 0 bases at V and 5 bases at J, leaving 15 bases unmatched. The germline V gene encodes CDR1 WSHSY and CDR2 SAAADI. The CDR3 is 19 residues long. The CDR3 reads CASSESTPTVAGGRETQYF. CDR3 in DNA: TGCGCCAGCAGTGAGTCGACTCCGACGGTAGCGGGGGGCAGGGAGACCCAGTACTTC.

The chain carries TRBV27 and TRBJ2-7; D unclear. V shed 4 bases and J shed 4 bases, with 11 bases lying between them. This CDR3 has 13 amino acids. Germline V gene data show CDR1 as MNHEY and CDR2 as SMNVEV (reference sequence). CDR3 DNA: TGTGCCAGCAGTTACCGGTGGGGTTACGAGCAGTACTTC. Protein product: CASSYRWGYEQYF.

The chain employs TRBV2 and TRBJ2-7; D is possibly TRBD1 or TRBD2 (6 bases each). The CDR3 consists of 11 residues. The germline V gene encodes CDR1 SNHLY and CDR2 FYNNEI. The V gene lost 8 bases and the J gene lost 6 bases, with 11 bases spanning the gap. For the CDR3, the DNA is TGTGCCAGCTCCGGGGGCGGCGAGCAGTACTTC. Translating gives CASSGGGEQYF.

J is TRBJ2-2 and V is TRBV5-1; no reliable D call. Germline-derived CDR1 and CDR2 are SGHRS and YFSETQ. The CDR3 has 14 residues. V was shortened by 4 bases and J by 3 bases, with 10 bases between the two germline ends. DNA of the CDR3: TGCGCCAGCAGCCTCCTGACGGACACCGGGGAGCTGTTTTTT. Amino acids: CASSLLTDTGELFF.

The gene calls are TRBV10-3 and TRBJ2-1, with 16 bases fitting TRBD2. V shed 0 bases, J shed 9 bases, and the junction held 8 bases outside the gene matches. The CDR3 contains 18 residues. CDR1 ENHRY and CDR2 SYGVKD come from the germline V gene. The CDR3 reads CAISESFGTSGGGSEQFF. In DNA, the CDR3 is TGTGCCATCAGTGAGTCCTTTGGGACTAGCGGGGGGGGTAGTGAGCAGTTCTTC.

The chain carries TRBV2 and TRBJ2-5; unclear D gene. Trimming stripped 8 bases from V and 6 bases from J, with 10 bases between. Germline lookup yields CDR1 SNHLY and CDR2 FYNNEI. The CDR3 sequence is 11 residues long. DNA of the CDR3: TGTGCCAGCTTGAGGTCGAAGACCCAGTACTTC. It encodes CASLRSKTQYF.

V gene TRBV6-5 combines with J gene TRBJ1-1; D not resolved. CDR3 length: 13 amino acids. V was cut by 6 bases and J by 7 bases, with 15 bases left in between. Germline-derived CDR1 and CDR2 are MNHEY and SVGAGI. CDR3 sequence: CASRLTAADEAFF. DNA for the CDR3: TGTGCCAGCAGGCTAACCGCGGCAGATGAAGCTTTCTTT.

V gene TRBV7-2 combines with J gene TRBJ2-5; no reliable D call. CDR3 length: 12 amino acids. Between the trimmed V and J ends, which lost 6 bases and 5 bases, there was a span of 10 bases. CDR1 and CDR2 from the germline V gene are SGHTA and FQGNSA. In nucleotides, the CDR3 is TGTGCCAGCAGTCCCCAGTTTGAGACCCAGTACTTC. Translating it yields CASSPQFETQYF.

This chain links TRBV7-6 with TRBJ2-1; 12 bases agree with TRBD2. V lost 5 bases and J lost 4; bases outside the gene matches: 3. The CDR3 is 15 amino acids. Per germline, CDR1 SGHVS and CDR2 FNYEAQ. CDR3 residues: CASSPGTSGYNEQFF. As DNA, the CDR3 is TGTGCCAGCAGCCCAGGGACTAGCGGGTACAATGAGCAGTTCTTC.

This chain joins TRBV2 and TRBJ2-4; 8 bases fit TRBD1. With 6 bases clipped from V and 8 bases from J, the junction kept 6 bases outside the gene matches. This CDR3 is built from 13 residues. Looked up from germline, CDR1 is SNHLY and CDR2 is FYNNEI. CDR3 in amino acids: CASSQGAQDIQYF. Here the CDR3 DNA reads TGTGCCAGCAGCCAGGGGGCCCAGGACATTCAGTACTTC.

This clone was counted a single time. The chain couples TRBV27 to TRBJ1-2; 8 nucleotides align to TRBD1. The V gene's germline CDR1 is MNHEY and CDR2 SMNVEV (reference sequence). The V and J ends lost 6 bases and 2 bases, in that order; junction bases with no gene match: 2. The CDR3 is made up of 13 amino acids. The CDR3 region is CASRGQGNYGYTF. CDR3 DNA sequence: TGTGCCAGCAGAGGACAGGGCAACTATGGCTACACCTTC.

This chain uses TRBV29-1 with TRBJ1-6; D is uncertain. The V and J ends lost 5 bases and 8 bases respectively, with 7 bases between them. In germline, CDR1 is SQVTM, CDR2 ANQGSEA. The CDR3 runs 11 residues. CDR3 DNA sequence: TGCAGCGTTAATCAGGATTCACCCCTCCACTTT. Its protein product is CSVNQDSPLHF.

This clone was detected a few times. This rearrangement joins TRBV5-1 to TRBJ1-2, with unresolved D. This CDR3 is 14 amino acids long. Trimming cost V 0 bases and J 7 bases, with 13 bases left between them. Germline CDR1 is SGHRS and CDR2 is YFSETQ. For the CDR3, the DNA is TGCGCCAGCAGCTTGGAAGGCCACAGTCGTGGCTACACCTTC. Protein sequence: CASSLEGHSRGYTF.

The chain is built from TRBV24-1 and TRBJ2-1; TRBD2 aligns across 14 bases. J gave up 2 bases and V 9 bases, and 2 bases lay outside the gene matches. This CDR3 contains 15 residues. The germline V gene has CDR1 KGHDR and CDR2 SFDVKD. CDR3 region: CATGLAGGPYNEQFF. The CDR3 bases are TGTGCCACCGGACTAGCGGGGGGCCCCTACAATGAGCAGTTCTTC.

The chain combines TRBV5-4 with TRBJ1-5; tentatively, D is TRBD1 (6 bases). Germline assignment: CDR1 SGHNT and CDR2 YYREEE (reference sequence). V was trimmed by 5 bases and J by 4 bases, leaving 10 bases between them. The CDR3 spans 13 residues. In nucleotides, the CDR3 is TGTGCCAGCAGTTCCGGACAGAATCAGCCCCAGCATTTT. Translated, it gives CASSSGQNQPQHF.

The chain recombines TRBV2 with TRBJ2-7; 7 bases are shared with TRBD1. V lost 3 bases, J lost 3 bases, and 2 bases stayed unmatched. Germline V gene data show CDR1 as SNHLY and CDR2 as FYNNEI. This CDR3 spans 13 amino acids. The CDR3 sequence: CASSDRGNYEQYF. The DNA for the CDR3 is TGTGCCAGCAGTGACAGGGGGAACTACGAGCAGTACTTC.

The chain employs TRBV5-1 and TRBJ1-1, with D perhaps matching TRBD1 (6 bases). V was cut by 0 bases and J by 6 bases, with 15 bases left in between. The CDR3 has 15 residues. Germline V lookup: CDR1 SGHRS, CDR2 YFSETQ. This CDR3 reads CASSLEGGSGAEAFF. CDR3 DNA sequence: TGCGCCAGCAGCTTGGAGGGGGGATCGGGAGCTGAAGCTTTCTTT.

CDR3 nucleotide sequence: TGTGCCAGCAGCCATACCGGGACAGGGGGCCGAGAGACCCAGTACTTC. Encoded protein: CASSHTGTGGRETQYF. This chain uses TRBV5-4 with TRBJ2-5, with 12 nucleotides matching TRBD1. With V trimmed by 4 bases and J by 4 bases, 8 bases remained unmatched. Per the germline V gene, CDR1 is SGHNT and CDR2 is YYREEE (reference sequence). CDR3 size: 16 residues.

The chain joins TRBV5-4 to TRBJ2-3; D gene ambiguous. Germline-derived CDR1 and CDR2 are SGHNT and YYREEE (reference sequence). V gave up 0 bases and J gave up 0 bases, with 14 bases separating them. The CDR3 spans 17 residues. The CDR3 spells CASSLEAGYLSTDTQYF. CDR3 bases: TGTGCCAGCAGCTTGGAGGCTGGCTATCTTAGCACAGATACGCAGTATTTT.

The J gene is TRBJ2-7, the V gene TRBV5-1; 8 bases line up with TRBD1. With 1 base clipped from V and 5 bases from J, the junction kept 2 bases outside the gene matches. Looked up from germline, CDR1 is SGHRS and CDR2 is YFSETQ. The CDR3 is 13 amino acids. This chain's CDR3 is CASSLNRGDEQYF. CDR3 in DNA: TGCGCCAGCAGCTTGAACAGGGGGGACGAGCAGTACTTC. Using reference TRBV5-1 and TRBJ2-7 for the parts outside the CDR3, the full variable domain is KAGVTQTPRYLIKTRGQQVTLSCSPISGHRSVSWYQQTPGQGLQFLFEYFSETQRNKGNFPGRFSGRQFSNSRSEMNVSTLELGDSALYLCASSLNRGDEQYFGPGTRLTVT.

The chain is built from TRBV2 and TRBJ1-6, with TRBD1 as a possible D gene (6 bases). Germline loops: CDR1 SNHLY, CDR2 FYNNEI. With 2 bases removed from V and 8 bases from J, the gap between germline ends came to 13 bases. The CDR3 sequence is 15 residues long. The CDR3 reads CASSEQGSPHSPLHF. CDR3 coding DNA: TGTGCCAGCAGTGAACAGGGGTCGCCCCATTCACCCCTCCACTTT.

J is TRBJ2-2 and V is TRBV5-4; 8 bases match TRBD1. The CDR3 runs 16 residues. Losses at the gene ends were 0 bases for V and 0 bases for J; bases not matched to a gene: 1. Germline lookup yields CDR1 SGHNT and CDR2 YYREEE (reference sequence). The CDR3 here is CASSLGTGSNTGELFF. The CDR3 nucleotides are TGTGCCAGCAGCTTGGGGACAGGGTCGAACACCGGGGAGCTGTTTTTT.

The chain combines TRBV28 with TRBJ2-7, with 9 bases aligning to TRBD1. J gave up 4 bases and V 7 bases, and 5 bases lay outside the gene matches. Germline loops: CDR1 MDHEN, CDR2 SYDVKM. The CDR3 runs 13 residues. The CDR3 protein is CASKDRGRYEQYF. As DNA, the CDR3 is TGTGCCAGCAAGGACAGGGGTAGGTACGAGCAGTACTTC.

The rearrangement links TRBV14 to TRBJ1-6, with D maybe TRBD1 (6 bases). From germline, CDR1 is SGHDN and CDR2 FVKESK. The CDR3 consists of 15 residues. Trimming pared 4 bases from V and 4 bases from J, leaving 11 bases between. The CDR3 coding sequence is TGTGCCAGCAGCCCCTCGGGGGCTTATAATTCACCCCTCCACTTT. This gives the protein CASSPSGAYNSPLHF.

The chain's CDR3 is CASSHRGPYEQYF. CDR3 sequence (DNA): TGTGCCAGCAGCCACAGGGGTCCCTACGAGCAGTACTTC. The chain combines TRBV3-1 (or the pseudogene TRBV3-2) with TRBJ2-7; perhaps TRBD1 as D (6 bases). V was cut by 3 bases and J by 2 bases, with 8 bases left in between. The CDR3 consists of 13 residues. Looked up from germline, CDR1 is LGHDT and CDR2 is YNNKEL (reference sequence).

The chain couples TRBV10-2 to TRBJ2-6; D gene uncertain. V dropped 7 bases and J dropped 2 bases, with 6 bases sitting between them. CDR1 and CDR2 (germline): WSHSY, SAAADI. This CDR3 comprises 13 residues. CDR3 residues: CASMTPGANVLTF. Written as DNA, the CDR3 is TGCGCCAGCATGACTCCTGGGGCCAACGTCCTGACTTTC.

The chain employs TRBV6-2 or TRBV6-3 and TRBJ2-3; 11 bases match TRBD2. The CDR3 has 15 amino acids. The germline V gene encodes CDR1 MNHEY and CDR2 SVGEGT. V shed 5 bases and J 1 base; nucleotides not matched to a gene: 2. The CDR3 sequence: CASSLLAGGTDTQYF. As DNA, the CDR3 is TGTGCCAGCAGTCTACTAGCGGGGGGCACAGATACGCAGTATTTT.